The entry below gives a single TCR beta chain sequence along with its context. Its target is not known. This sample is drawn from a study of beta chain features in type 1 diabetes. General observations from the study: Type 1 diabetes patients had fewer VDJ junction insertions and more deletions.

J gave up 7 bases and V 1 base, and 4 bases lay outside the gene matches. The CDR3 runs to 14 residues. Germline assignment: CDR1 SGHNT and CDR2 YYREEE (reference sequence). Isolated RNA was reverse transcribed in full, so expressed TCRB transcripts were sequenced. Assay: immunoSEQ multiplex PCR; the TCRdb copy retains only in-frame clones and omits some. The sample yields around 140,000 clones, less than 10% seen once. J is TRBJ2-2 and V is TRBV5-4, with TRBD2 matching 7 bases. This receptor was taken from a woman aged 35 to 49 in good health. The sequencing input was central memory CD4+ T cells from blood. CDR3 nucleotide sequence: TGTGCCAGCAGCTTGCCTAGCGGATACGGGGAGCTGTTTTTT. Protein product: CASSLPSGYGELFF.